This T cell receptor beta chain was documented in a study of cytomegalovirus exposure and HLA in healthy donors. Germline V lookup: CDR1 SGHTA, CDR2 FQGNSA. The CDR3 runs 18 residues. The J segment lost 0 bases and the V segment lost 7 bases, leaving 12 bases of the junction unmatched. Use of 60 Vbeta and 13 Jbeta primers characterized the PCR. The protocol was immunoSEQ multiplex PCR, while the TCRdb copy is restricted to in-frame clones and leaves out a portion. Here the sample spans some 200,000 clones, about 80% being singletons. The source material was PBMCs. The genes are TRBV7-2 and TRBJ2-1; 10 bases map to TRBD2. The TCR was taken from a boy younger than 18 in good health and CMV-seronegative. The CDR3 DNA sequence: TGTGCCAGCATGGCACCTGTAGCGGGAGGCAGCTCCTACAATGAGCAGTTCTTC. Translating it yields CASMAPVAGGSSYNEQFF.